This T cell receptor (beta chain) appears in the sequencing data of a study of blood T cell repertoires in COVID-19. As for the study in general: Nucleic acid was either cDNA or gDNA, and it came from T cells, B-cell-depleted T cells, or PBMCs.

This CDR3 is built from 13 residues. Trimming removed 7 bases at V and 1 base at J, with 10 bases between. CDR1 MNHEY and CDR2 SVGAGI come from the germline V gene. Participants were placed into cohorts based on the clinical history they reported. The method was immunoSEQ multiplex PCR; TCRdb's version includes in-frame clones alone and lacks a portion of them. The sample shows roughly 250,000 clones, about nine tenths of them seen only once. The genes are TRBV6-5 and TRBJ1-1; maybe TRBD1 (5 bases). Source material: PBMCs or T cells enriched from blood (not recorded which). This receptor was identified in a woman in her 40s with acute COVID-19. CDR3 nucleotides: TGTGCCAGCACCGAACAGGCGAACACTGAAGCTTTCTTT. Its translation: CASTEQANTEAFF.